The rows below give T cell receptor beta chains drawn from one sample of a study of blood T cells in healthy people across ages. TCRdb re-analysed the 5' RACE reads in MiXCR, keeping a single row per CDR3 protein. The sample shows some 1.5 million distinct CDR3 sequences, 25% to 30% of them seen only once. Sequencing input: blood. The receptors originated from a woman in her 30s in good health. Both conserved end residues are part of each CDR3. D genes are given only for firm matches. A row's size may be missing; if present it is once, few, many or a size class.

abundance: .; d_gene: .; len: 16; v_gene: TRBV5-1; j_gene: TRBJ1-1; CDR3nt: TGCGCCAGCAGCGCCAGGGGTGGGCACATGAACACTGAAGCTTTCTTT; CDR3aa: CASSARGGHMNTEAFF
abundance: once; d_gene: .; len: 16; v_gene: TRBV28; j_gene: TRBJ2-7; CDR3nt: TGTGCCAGCATTCCACGGGACACCCTATGGGGTTACGAGCAGTACTTC; CDR3aa: CASIPRDTLWGYEQYF
abundance: .; d_gene: .; len: 15; v_gene: TRBV2; j_gene: TRBJ2-2; CDR3nt: TGTGCCAGCAGTGAGCGGAGGGGCGACACCGGGGAGCTGTTTTTT; CDR3aa: CASSERRGDTGELFF
abundance: .; d_gene: .; len: 15; v_gene: TRBV5-1; j_gene: TRBJ2-3; CDR3nt: TGCGCCAGCAGCTTGGGTGGCAGGACGACAGATACGCAGTATTTT; CDR3aa: CASSLGGRTTDTQYF
abundance: few; d_gene: TRBD1; len: 15; v_gene: TRBV5-6; j_gene: TRBJ2-1; CDR3nt: TGTGCCAGCAGCTTACAGGGGAAGCCCTACAATGAGCAGTTCTTC; CDR3aa: CASSLQGKPYNEQFF
abundance: .; d_gene: .; len: 15; v_gene: TRBV7-6; j_gene: TRBJ2-3; CDR3nt: TGTGCCAGCAGCTTCGGGAAGGGGGGCACAGATACGCAGTATTTT; CDR3aa: CASSFGKGGTDTQYF
abundance: .; d_gene: TRBD2; len: 15; v_gene: TRBV18; j_gene: TRBJ2-7; CDR3nt: TGTGCCAGCTCACCACCACTAGCGGGTGTATACGAGCAGTACTTC; CDR3aa: CASSPPLAGVYEQYF
abundance: few; d_gene: .; len: 13; v_gene: TRBV18; j_gene: TRBJ2-7; CDR3nt: TGTGCCAGCTCACTAGGGCGGTTAACTGAGCAGTACTTC; CDR3aa: CASSLGRLTEQYF
abundance: .; d_gene: .; len: 17; v_gene: TRBV28; j_gene: TRBJ2-6; CDR3nt: TGTGCCAGCAGTCAGACGGGGGTGAAATCTGGGGCCAACGTCCTGACTTTC; CDR3aa: CASSQTGVKSGANVLTF
abundance: .; d_gene: .; len: 16; v_gene: TRBV6-6; j_gene: TRBJ1-5; CDR3nt: TGTGCCAGCAGTTTGGCTATACAGGGTTGGCAGCAGCCCCAGCATTTT; CDR3aa: CASSLAIQGWQQPQHF